The 12 T cell receptor beta chains presented below share a single source sample, sequenced in a study of shared clonotypes between healthy human individuals (dated by TCRdb to the early 2020s). Receptor libraries were prepared by the immunoSEQ multiplex PCR assay. TCRdb holds this immuneACCESS table with in-frame rearrangements only. Some clones are missing; in checked studies, unresolved V genes explain under half, and the rest has no known cause. In this sample the table shows about 1,800,000 clones, about 95% of which occur a single time. The ten largest clones capture 0.95% to 1.5% of the sample. CD8 naive samples consisted of CD45RO-negative cells that were positively selected for CCR7, yielding a CD45RA+CCR7+ population without TemRA cells. Sequenced material: naive CD8+ T cells sorted from blood. The cell subset or site label of this sample denotes: CD45RA+CCR7+. Receptor source: a man aged 18 to 35 in good health.

Worth noting for this clone: Other DNA sequences within the sample encode an identical CDR3. The chain links TRBV11-2 to TRBJ1-2; maybe TRBD1 (5 bases). The CDR3 length is 14 residues. CDR1 is SGHAT, CDR2 FQNNGV, per germline. The V end lost 2 bases, the J end lost 4 bases, and 11 bases lay between the germline ends. In DNA, the CDR3 is TGTGCCAGCAGCTTATCGGGGGGAGGCTATGGCTACACCTTC. It yields the protein CASSLSGGGYGYTF. Combining the CDR3 with reference TRBV11-2 and TRBJ1-2 gives the whole variable domain EAGVAQSPRYKIIEKRQSVAFWCNPISGHATLYWYQQILGQGPKLLIQFQNNGVVDDSQLPKDRFSAERLKGVDSTLKIQPAKLEDSAVYLCASSLSGGGYGYTFGSGTRLTVV.

V is TRBV5-8 and J is TRBJ2-5; tentative D call: TRBD2 (5 bases). The V end was cut by 4 bases, the J end by 3 bases, with 7 bases between. Germline V gives CDR1 SGHTS, CDR2 YDEGEE. The CDR3 runs 12 residues. CDR3 protein: CASSTRKETQYF. CDR3 DNA sequence: TGTGCCAGCAGCACTAGGAAAGAGACCCAGTACTTC.

The V gene is TRBV5-6, the J gene TRBJ2-7; weak D call: TRBD2 (6 bases). CDR1 and CDR2 (germline): SGHDT, YYEEEE. The CDR3 contains 14 residues. V lost 4 bases to trimming and J lost 2 bases, with 13 bases between them. The CDR3 nucleotides are TGTGCCAGCAGCGGCGGGACTCAGACCTACGAGCAGTACTTC. Translation: CASSGGTQTYEQYF. Combining the CDR3 with reference TRBV5-6 and TRBJ2-7 gives the whole variable domain DAGVTQSPTHLIKTRGQQVTLRCSPKSGHDTVSWYQQALGQGPQFIFQYYEEEERQRGNFPDRFSGHQFPNYSSELNVNALLLGDSALYLCASSGGTQTYEQYFGPGTRLTVT.

The chain joins TRBV6-1 to TRBJ1-5; D not resolved. V gave up 7 bases and J gave up 1 base, with 14 bases separating them. This CDR3 region has 15 residues. Per the germline V gene, CDR1 is MNHNS and CDR2 is SASEGT. CDR3: CASTDKGVSNQPQHF. CDR3 in DNA: TGTGCCAGCACAGATAAAGGTGTAAGCAATCAGCCCCAGCATTTT.

The V and J genes are TRBV13 and TRBJ1-1; D not certain. V lost 5 bases and J lost 1, with 8 bases in between. The CDR3 length is 13 residues. The germline gives CDR1 PRHDT, CDR2 FYEKMQ (reference sequence). This CDR3 is CASSTDWNTEAFF. The DNA of the CDR3 is TGTGCCAGCAGCACGGACTGGAACACTGAAGCTTTCTTT.

This chain uses TRBV6-5 with TRBJ2-7, with D hard to call. V was shortened by 2 bases and J by 7 bases, with 9 bases between the two germline ends. The CDR3 totals 12 residues. Germline V gene data show CDR1 as MNHEY and CDR2 as SVGAGI. CDR3 in DNA: TGTGCCAGCAGTTACCCTCATGGGGAGCAGTACTTC. Residues: CASSYPHGEQYF.

This chain connects TRBV13 to TRBJ2-7; 8 bases fit TRBD1. Germline V gene data show CDR1 as PRHDT and CDR2 as FYEKMQ (reference sequence). Losses at the gene ends were 3 bases for V and 5 bases for J; bases not matched to a gene: 6. CDR3 length: 14 amino acids. Here the CDR3 reads CASSLDREGHEQYF. The CDR3 region has the DNA TGTGCCAGCAGCTTGGACAGGGAAGGCCACGAGCAGTACTTC.

The chain carries TRBV5-4 and TRBJ1-1, with D possibly TRBD1 on 6 matching bases. The V and J ends lost 10 bases and 0 bases respectively, with 10 bases between them. The CDR3 covers 12 residues. The V gene's germline CDR1 is SGHNT and CDR2 YYREEE (reference sequence). CDR3 sequence: CAGRGVNTEAFF. CDR3 sequence (DNA): TGTGCCGGAAGGGGGGTGAACACTGAAGCTTTCTTT.

This chain's CDR3 is CATSRESGVADTQYF. CDR3 nucleotides: TGTGCCACCAGCAGAGAGTCGGGTGTCGCAGATACGCAGTATTTT. V gene TRBV15 combines with J gene TRBJ2-3; no clear D. Per germline, CDR1 LNHNV and CDR2 YYDKDF (reference sequence). CDR3 size: 15 residues. The ends were cut back, 0 bases at V and 4 bases at J, with 11 bases in the middle.

This sequence joins TRBV5-1 and TRBJ2-7, with 8 bases that match TRBD2. Per the germline V gene, CDR1 is SGHRS and CDR2 is YFSETQ. V shed 0 bases and J 3 bases; nucleotides not matched to a gene: 5. There are 15 residues in the CDR3. CDR3 protein: CASSLASGGFYEQYF. The CDR3 DNA reads as TGCGCCAGCAGCTTGGCCAGCGGGGGATTCTACGAGCAGTACTTC. Full variable domain (rest looked up from reference TRBV5-1 and TRBJ2-7): KAGVTQTPRYLIKTRGQQVTLSCSPISGHRSVSWYQQTPGQGLQFLFEYFSETQRNKGNFPGRFSGRQFSNSRSEMNVSTLELGDSALYLCASSLASGGFYEQYFGPGTRLTVT.

Note on this clone: In the same sample, other DNA sequences code for this CDR3. The gene calls are TRBV6-1 and TRBJ1-5, with unresolved D. V was shortened by 3 bases and J by 3 bases, with 3 bases between the two germline ends. CDR1 and CDR2 (germline): MNHNS, SASEGT. The CDR3 loop spans 12 amino acids. In DNA, the CDR3 is TGTGCCAGCAGTGATTCCAATCAGCCCCAGCATTTT. Encoded protein: CASSDSNQPQHF.

The rearrangement links TRBV6-7 to TRBJ1-4, with D maybe TRBD1 (5 bases). TRBV6-7 is flagged as an ORF with uncertain function. Between the trimmed V and J ends, which lost 0 bases and 0 bases, there was a span of 17 bases. CDR3 length equals 19 residues. Here the CDR3 reads CASSYSWAHRQSTNEKLFF. The DNA for the CDR3 is TGTGCCAGCAGTTACTCGTGGGCCCACAGACAGTCAACTAATGAAAAACTGTTTTTT.